The sequence of this T cell receptor (beta chain) was determined in a study of immune cell composition in non-small cell lung cancer. About the research overall: Histologic subtype was mainly adenocarcinoma or squamous cell carcinoma.

A remark on this clone: Its antigen is undetermined.

General observations from the study: It was not proven that tumour-reactive clones equal dominant tumour-associated clones.

Data came from immunoSEQ multiplex PCR; TCRdb stores just in-frame clones and leaves some out. The table shows several thousand clones, with 60% to 75% occurring only once. Normal lung was taken at the farthest possible site, at least 3 cm from tumour. Genomic DNA came from frozen unsorted single-cell suspensions. The sequence came from a human donor with non-small cell lung cancer. Sequencing used non-adjacent lung tissue.

This CDR3 reads CASRPAAGGSLGEQFF. DNA of the CDR3: TGCGCCAGCAGACCCGCGGCGGGGGGGAGTTTAGGTGAGCAGTTCTTC. The chain joins TRBV4-3 to TRBJ2-1; 9 nucleotides align to TRBD2. Germline CDR1 and CDR2: LGHNA and YSLEER. V lost 6 bases, J lost 9 bases, and 15 bases stayed unmatched. The CDR3 sequence is 16 residues long.